This section outlines one TCR beta chain sequence together with its context. Its binding antigen is unknown. It has no much larger one-base neighbor in the sample; base qualities were not kept. A second Seattle source provided samples from volunteer blood donors who had recovered from COVID-19. Whole blood was collected in K2EDTA tubes by collaborating institutions according to the institutions' own protocols. For TCRbeta analysis, collaborators shipped samples as frozen whole blood, isolated PBMCs, or DNA extracted from either of those sample types. The immunoSEQ Assay, a bias-controlled multiplex PCR, was used to amplify TCRbeta CDR3 regions from genomic DNA. On the study's bioinformatics: Nucleated cell counts per sample were estimated from amplification of reference gene primers within the assay. Sequence reads were collapsed and filtered to measure the absolute abundance of every unique TCRbeta CDR3 rearrangement. For each sample, productive Simpson clonality was calculated as the square root of Simpson's diversity index over productive rearrangements. The immuneACCESS repertoire file appears here via TCRdb, limited to in-frame rearrangements. These files lack a portion of the clones; in checked studies, under half of the deficit traces to unresolved V genes, and the cause of the others is not known. The V and J calls and the clone size are those of that table, but D and trimming were determined from the DNA. The sample table holds about 120,000 clones, of which 86% were seen once. 7.9% of the sample belongs to the ten largest clones.

This entry comes from a study of blood T cell repertoires in COVID-19 (dated by TCRdb to about 2020). A note on the overall study: Collaborator samples came from the United States, Italy and Spain and covered acute and convalescent phases of COVID-19. The material from the prospective study consisted of cDNA or gDNA derived from T cells, B-cell-depleted T cells, or PBMCs. Subjects who had been exposed to COVID-19, were actively infected with it, or had recovered from it provided the deeply sampled blood TCRbeta repertoires that made up the dataset. A freely available public database, intended as a resource for researchers studying the immune response to SARS-CoV-2, is where the repertoires were released. Samples were obtained from the ongoing ImmuneRACE study (first 160 participants) and from 1,254 subjects provided by 6 global collaborators. The sample metadata nearly always contained a de-identified subject ID, COVID-19 status, age in years and sex. HLA class I and class II types, where available, came from metadata supplied by the sample provider rather than from assay-based typing. Overall results and qualifications from the work: The amount of clinical and demographic metadata varied by source and participant and was provided uncurated.

The receptor was isolated from a man between 65 and 79 years old who had recovered from COVID-19. Input material: peripheral blood.

DNA sequence: TGTGCCAGCAGTCCCATAGACAGGGGAAACCGTGGCTACACCTTC. Translated, this is CASSPIDRGNRGYTF. The chain was built from TRBV27 and TRBJ1-2; 8 central bases correspond to TRBD1. For CDR1 and CDR2, the germline V gene (reference sequence) lists MNHEY and SMNVEV. After removal of 5 bases from V and 7 bases from J, the junction retains 12 bases not matched to a gene. From the cysteine through the phenylalanine, the CDR3 covers 15 amino acids. Only the CDR3 part of the read is kept: 45 bases, read in frame from the first base.